This section outlines one TCR beta chain sequence together with its context. As originally analysed: Reference gene primer amplification yielded estimated nucleated cell counts. Generated by immunoSEQ multiplex PCR, the TCRdb table keeps only in-frame clones and is missing some. D and trimming were read from the DNA, whereas the V and J calls and clone size are those reported in that table. Seen here are some 400,000 clones, roughly nine tenths observed once, and the top ten hold roughly 0.9%. The record originates from a study of blood T cell repertoires in COVID-19. V was trimmed by 0 bases and J by 9 bases, leaving 19 bases between them. Per germline, CDR1 SGHNT and CDR2 YYREEE (reference sequence). This CDR3 is 15 amino acids long.

The chain employs TRBV5-4 and TRBJ2-7; tentatively, D is TRBD1 (6 bases). The TCR comes from a woman between 40 and 55 years old who had been exposed to COVID-19. The sample consisted of PBMCs or T cells enriched from blood (not recorded which). The CDR3 bases are TGTGCCAGCAGCTTGGGGGACACCGGGCTCCCGCGGCAGTACTTC. The encoded protein is CASSLGDTGLPRQYF.